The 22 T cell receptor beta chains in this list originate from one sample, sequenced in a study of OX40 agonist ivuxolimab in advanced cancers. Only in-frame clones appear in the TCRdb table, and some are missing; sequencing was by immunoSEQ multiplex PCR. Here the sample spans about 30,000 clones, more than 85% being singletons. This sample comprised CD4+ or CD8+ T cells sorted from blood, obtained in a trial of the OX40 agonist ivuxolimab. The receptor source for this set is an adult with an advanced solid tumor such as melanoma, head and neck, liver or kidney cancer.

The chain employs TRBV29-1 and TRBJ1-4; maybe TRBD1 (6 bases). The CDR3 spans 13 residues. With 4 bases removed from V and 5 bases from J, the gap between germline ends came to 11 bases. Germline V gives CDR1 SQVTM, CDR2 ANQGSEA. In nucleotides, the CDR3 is TGCAGCGTTGGGGGACACAGAAATGAAAAACTGTTTTTT. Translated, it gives CSVGGHRNEKLFF.

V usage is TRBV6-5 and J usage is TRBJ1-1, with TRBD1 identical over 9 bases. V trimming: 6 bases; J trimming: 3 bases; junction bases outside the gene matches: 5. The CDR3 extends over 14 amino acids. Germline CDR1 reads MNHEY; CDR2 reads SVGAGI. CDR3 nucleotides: TGTGCCAGCAGCCAGACAGGGGGGGACACTGAAGCTTTCTTT. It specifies CASSQTGGDTEAFF.

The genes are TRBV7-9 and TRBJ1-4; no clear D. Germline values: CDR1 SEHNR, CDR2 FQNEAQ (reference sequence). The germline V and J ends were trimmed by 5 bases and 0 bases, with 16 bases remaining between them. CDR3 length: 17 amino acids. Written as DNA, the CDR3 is TGTGCCAGCAGCCTAGGCTGGGGTCCAGCAACTAATGAAAAACTGTTTTTT. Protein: CASSLGWGPATNEKLFF.

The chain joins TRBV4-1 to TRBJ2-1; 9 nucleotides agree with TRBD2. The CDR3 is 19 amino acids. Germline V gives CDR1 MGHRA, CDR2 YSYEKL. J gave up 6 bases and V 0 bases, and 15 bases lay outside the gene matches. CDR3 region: CASSQDAVAGVGSGNEQFF. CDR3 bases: TGCGCCAGCAGCCAAGATGCAGTAGCGGGAGTGGGAAGTGGCAATGAGCAGTTCTTC.

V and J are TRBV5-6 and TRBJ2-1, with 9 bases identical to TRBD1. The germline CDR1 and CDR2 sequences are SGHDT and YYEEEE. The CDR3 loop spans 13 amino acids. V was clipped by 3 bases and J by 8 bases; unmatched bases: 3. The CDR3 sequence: CASSWDRAHEQFF. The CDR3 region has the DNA TGTGCCAGCAGCTGGGACAGGGCTCATGAGCAGTTCTTC.

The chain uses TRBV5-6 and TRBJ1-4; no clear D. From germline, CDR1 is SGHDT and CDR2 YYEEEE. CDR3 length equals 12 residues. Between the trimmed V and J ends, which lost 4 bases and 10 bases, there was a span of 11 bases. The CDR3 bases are TGTGCCAGCAGCACCGGGCCGGGAAAACTGTTTTTT. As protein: CASSTGPGKLFF. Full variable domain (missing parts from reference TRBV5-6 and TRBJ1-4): DAGVTQSPTHLIKTRGQQVTLRCSPKSGHDTVSWYQQALGQGPQFIFQYYEEEERQRGNFPDRFSGHQFPNYSSELNVNALLLGDSALYLCASSTGPGKLFFGSGTQLSVL.

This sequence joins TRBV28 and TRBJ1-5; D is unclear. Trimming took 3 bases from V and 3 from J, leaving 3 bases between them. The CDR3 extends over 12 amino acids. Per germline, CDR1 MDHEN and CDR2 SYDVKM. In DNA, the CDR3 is TGTGCCAGCAGTTTCTTCAATCAGCCCCAGCATTTT. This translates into CASSFFNQPQHF.

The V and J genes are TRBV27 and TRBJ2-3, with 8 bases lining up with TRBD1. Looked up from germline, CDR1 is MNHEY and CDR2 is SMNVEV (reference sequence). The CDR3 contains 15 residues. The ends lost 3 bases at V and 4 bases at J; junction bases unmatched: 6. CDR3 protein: CASSFSGGFSDTQYF. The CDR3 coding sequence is TGTGCCAGCAGTTTCTCAGGGGGCTTTTCAGATACGCAGTATTTT.

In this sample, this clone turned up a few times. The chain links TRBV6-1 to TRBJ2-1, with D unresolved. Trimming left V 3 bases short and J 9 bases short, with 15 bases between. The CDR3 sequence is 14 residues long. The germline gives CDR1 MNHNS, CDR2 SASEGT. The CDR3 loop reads CASSEFWPASEQFF. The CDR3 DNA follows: TGTGCCAGCAGTGAGTTTTGGCCGGCGAGTGAGCAGTTCTTC.

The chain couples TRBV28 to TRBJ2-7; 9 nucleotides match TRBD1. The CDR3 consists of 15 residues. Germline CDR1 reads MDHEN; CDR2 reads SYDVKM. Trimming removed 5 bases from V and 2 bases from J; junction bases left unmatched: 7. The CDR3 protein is CASSLRQGGTYEQYF. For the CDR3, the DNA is TGTGCCAGCAGTCTTAGACAGGGGGGGACCTACGAGCAGTACTTC.

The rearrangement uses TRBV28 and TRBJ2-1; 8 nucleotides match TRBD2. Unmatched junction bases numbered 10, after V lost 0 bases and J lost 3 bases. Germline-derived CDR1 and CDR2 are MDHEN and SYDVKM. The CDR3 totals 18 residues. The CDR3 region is CASSLWVSGTSHYNEQFF. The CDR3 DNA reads TGTGCCAGCAGTTTATGGGTTAGCGGGACTTCCCACTACAATGAGCAGTTCTTC.

This CDR3 is CAWSAPFTGRNTEAFF. CDR3 sequence (DNA): TGTGCCTGGAGTGCCCCCTTCACAGGGAGGAACACTGAAGCTTTCTTT. V gene TRBV30 combines with J gene TRBJ1-1; D is possibly TRBD1 (6 bases). Germline lookup yields CDR1 GTSNPN and CDR2 SVGIG (reference sequence). The CDR3 length is 16 residues. V dropped 1 base and J dropped 1 base, with 16 bases sitting between them.

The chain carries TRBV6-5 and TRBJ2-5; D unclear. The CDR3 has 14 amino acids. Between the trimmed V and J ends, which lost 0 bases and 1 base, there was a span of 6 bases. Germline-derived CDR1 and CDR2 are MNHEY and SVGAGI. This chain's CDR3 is CASSYSSGQETQYF. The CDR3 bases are TGTGCCAGCAGTTACTCATCAGGCCAAGAGACCCAGTACTTC.

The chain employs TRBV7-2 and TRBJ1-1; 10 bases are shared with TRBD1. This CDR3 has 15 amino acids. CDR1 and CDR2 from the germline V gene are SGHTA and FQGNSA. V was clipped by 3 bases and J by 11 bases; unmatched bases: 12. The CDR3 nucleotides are TGTGCCAGCAGCTTTGGGCTTGGGGACAGGGGCTTCGCTTTCTTT. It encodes CASSFGLGDRGFAFF. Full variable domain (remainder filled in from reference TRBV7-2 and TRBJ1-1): GAGVSQSPSNKVTEKGKDVELRCDPISGHTALYWYRQSLGQGLEFLIYFQGNSAPDKSGLPSDRFSAERTGGSVSTLTIQRTQQEDSAVYLCASSFGLGDRGFAFFGQGTRLTVV.

CDR3 bases: TGTGCTAGTGCCCTCAGCACAGATACGCAGTATTTT. This translates into CASALSTDTQYF. V usage is TRBV12-5 and J usage is TRBJ2-3; D gene uncertain. CDR1 is LGHNT and CDR2 is FRNRAP in the germline V gene. The CDR3 consists of 12 residues. With 7 bases removed from V and 0 bases from J, the gap between germline ends came to 5 bases. Together with reference TRBV12-5 and TRBJ2-3, the CDR3 gives the full variable domain: DARVTQTPRHKVTEMGQEVTMRCQPILGHNTVFWYRQTMMQGLELLAYFRNRAPLDDSGMPKDRFSAEMPDATLATLKIQPSEPRDSAVYFCASALSTDTQYFGPGTRLTVL.

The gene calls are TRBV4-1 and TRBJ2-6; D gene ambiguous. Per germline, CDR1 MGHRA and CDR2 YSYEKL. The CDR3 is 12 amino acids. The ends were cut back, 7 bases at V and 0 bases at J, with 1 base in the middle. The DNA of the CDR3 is TGCGCCAGCATCTCTGGGGCCAACGTCCTGACTTTC. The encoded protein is CASISGANVLTF.

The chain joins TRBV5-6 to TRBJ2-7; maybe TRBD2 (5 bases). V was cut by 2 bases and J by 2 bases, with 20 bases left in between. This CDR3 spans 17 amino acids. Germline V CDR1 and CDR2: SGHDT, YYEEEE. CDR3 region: CASSFGSFTGNTYEQYF. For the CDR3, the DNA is TGTGCCAGCAGCTTTGGGTCCTTTACGGGGAATACCTACGAGCAGTACTTC.

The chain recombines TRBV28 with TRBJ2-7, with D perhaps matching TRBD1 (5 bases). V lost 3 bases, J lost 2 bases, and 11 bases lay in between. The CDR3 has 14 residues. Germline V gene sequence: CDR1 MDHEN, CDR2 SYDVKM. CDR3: CASSLVDTAYEQYF. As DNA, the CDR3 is TGTGCCAGCAGTTTGGTGGACACCGCCTACGAGCAGTACTTC.

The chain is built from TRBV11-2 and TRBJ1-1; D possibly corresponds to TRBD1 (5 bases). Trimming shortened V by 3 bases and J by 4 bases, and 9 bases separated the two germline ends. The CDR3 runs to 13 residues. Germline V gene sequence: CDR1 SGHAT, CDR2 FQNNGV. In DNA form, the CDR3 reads TGTGCCAGCAGCTTGACAGTCGTCACTGAAGCTTTCTTT. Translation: CASSLTVVTEAFF.

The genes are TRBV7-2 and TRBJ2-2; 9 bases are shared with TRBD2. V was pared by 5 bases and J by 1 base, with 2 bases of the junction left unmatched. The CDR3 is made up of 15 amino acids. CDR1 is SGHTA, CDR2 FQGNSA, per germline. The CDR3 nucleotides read TGTGCCAGCAGCAATAGCGGGAGGAACACCGGGGAGCTGTTTTTT. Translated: CASSNSGRNTGELFF.

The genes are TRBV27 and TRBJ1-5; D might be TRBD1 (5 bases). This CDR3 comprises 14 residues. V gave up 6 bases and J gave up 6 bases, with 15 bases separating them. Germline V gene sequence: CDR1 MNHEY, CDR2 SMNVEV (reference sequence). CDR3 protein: CASSFTQGGQPQHF. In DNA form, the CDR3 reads TGTGCCAGCAGCTTTACGCAGGGTGGTCAGCCCCAGCATTTT.

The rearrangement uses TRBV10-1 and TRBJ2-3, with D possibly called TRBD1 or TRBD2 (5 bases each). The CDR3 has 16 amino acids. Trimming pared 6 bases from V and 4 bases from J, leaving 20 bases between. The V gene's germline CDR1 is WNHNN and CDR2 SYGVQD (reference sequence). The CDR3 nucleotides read TGCGCCAGCAGCGGACAAAACGGGCTAGCTTCAGATACGCAGTATTTT. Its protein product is CASSGQNGLASDTQYF.